Presented here are 21 T cell receptor beta chains from one specimen sequenced in a study of blood T cell repertoires in COVID-19. Data came from immunoSEQ multiplex PCR; TCRdb stores just in-frame clones and leaves some out. The sample records under 130,000 clones, approximately 82% being singletons. Sequenced sample: peripheral blood. The source is a woman aged 80 or over with acute or convalescent COVID-19.

The rearrangement joins TRBV11-3 to TRBJ2-3; 7 nucleotides agree with TRBD2. The germline V gene encodes CDR1 SGHNT and CDR2 YENEEA. CDR3 length: 13 amino acids. The V gene end was trimmed by 5 bases and the J gene end by 4 bases; junction bases not matched to a gene: 3. The CDR3 is CASSGSGADTQYF. In DNA form, the CDR3 reads TGTGCCAGCAGCGGAAGCGGGGCAGATACGCAGTATTTT.

The chain employs TRBV15 and TRBJ2-3, with a tentative D call TRBD1 (6 bases). The germline V gene has CDR1 LNHNV and CDR2 YYDKDF (reference sequence). The CDR3 loop spans 13 amino acids. Between the trimmed V and J ends, which lost 3 bases and 6 bases, there was a span of 10 bases. The CDR3 nucleotides are TGTGCCACCAGCAGGGATAGGGGGGATACGCAGTATTTT. This translates into CATSRDRGDTQYF.

This clone has more than one count but fewer than ten. This rearrangement joins TRBV9 to TRBJ1-6, with 10 bases fitting TRBD1. The CDR3 totals 14 residues. The V gene end was trimmed by 5 bases and the J gene end by 8 bases; junction bases not matched to a gene: 4. Germline CDR1 and CDR2: SGDLS and YYNGEE. The CDR3 DNA reads as TGTGCCAGCAGTGTGGGACAGGGGTATTCACCCCTCCACTTT. It codes for CASSVGQGYSPLHF.

The chain is built from TRBV11-2 and TRBJ1-3; the match to TRBD1 covers 7 bases. The trim removed 3 bases at V and 4 bases at J, leaving 9 bases unmatched. CDR1 SGHAT and CDR2 FQNNGV come from the germline V gene. This CDR3 is built from 16 residues. CDR3 coding DNA: TGTGCCAGCAGCTTCTTAGGTACAGGGGTGGGAAACACCATATATTTT. This gives the protein CASSFLGTGVGNTIYF. The full variable domain, rest sourced from reference TRBV11-2 and TRBJ1-3, is EAGVAQSPRYKIIEKRQSVAFWCNPISGHATLYWYQQILGQGPKLLIQFQNNGVVDDSQLPKDRFSAERLKGVDSTLKIQPAKLEDSAVYLCASSFLGTGVGNTIYFGEGSWLTVV.

The chain carries TRBV5-1 and TRBJ2-2; TRBD2 aligns across 9 bases. CDR3 length: 15 residues. Looked up from germline, CDR1 is SGHRS and CDR2 is YFSETQ. The J segment lost 7 bases and the V segment lost 8 bases, leaving 12 bases of the junction unmatched. This CDR3 reads CASNHGGRGIGELFF. The CDR3 DNA reads as TGCGCCAGTAACCACGGCGGGAGGGGAATCGGGGAGCTGTTTTTT.

V gene TRBV6-5 combines with J gene TRBJ1-5; D is undetermined. The CDR3 length is 14 residues. V was pared by 2 bases and J by 3 bases, with 8 bases between. CDR1 and CDR2 from the germline V gene are MNHEY and SVGAGI. The CDR3 here is CASSYGGNNQPQHF. CDR3 nucleotide sequence: TGTGCCAGCAGTTACGGAGGGAACAATCAGCCCCAGCATTTT.

This sequence joins TRBV15 and TRBJ1-5, with D possibly matching TRBD1 (5 bases). The CDR3 contains 17 residues. Trimming removed 8 bases from V and 0 bases from J, with 20 bases in between. CDR1 and CDR2 (germline): LNHNV, YYDKDF (reference sequence). This CDR3 is CATSDHPRGNSNQPQHF. DNA of the CDR3: TGTGCCACCTCGGACCACCCAAGGGGTAATAGCAATCAGCCCCAGCATTTT.

This chain uses TRBV7-8 with TRBJ2-3; 11 positions agree with TRBD2. The ends lost 3 bases at V and 6 bases at J; junction bases unmatched: 2. The CDR3 is 14 residues long. Germline CDR1 SGHVS, CDR2 FQNEAQ. CDR3 region: CASSLASGRDTQYF. The CDR3 nucleotides are TGTGCCAGCAGCTTGGCTAGCGGGAGGGATACGCAGTATTTT.

The chain joins TRBV3-1 (or the pseudogene TRBV3-2) to TRBJ1-2, with unresolved D. CDR3 length equals 15 residues. Trimming shortened V by 0 bases and J by 8 bases, and 16 bases separated the two germline ends. Germline-derived CDR1 and CDR2 are LGHDT and YNNKEL (reference sequence). The CDR3 here is CASSQEGHSRGGYTF. CDR3 DNA sequence: TGTGCCAGCAGCCAAGAAGGGCACAGTAGAGGGGGCTACACCTTC.

The V call is TRBV7-2, the J call TRBJ2-5; weak D call: TRBD2 (6 bases). The germline CDR1 and CDR2 sequences are SGHTA and FQGNSA. V was shortened by 5 bases and J by 0 bases, with 10 bases between the two germline ends. The CDR3 has 14 amino acids. CDR3 in amino acids: CASSRKRDQETQYF. CDR3 nucleotides: TGTGCCAGCAGCCGTAAGCGGGACCAAGAGACCCAGTACTTC.

The chain uses TRBV6-2 or TRBV6-3 and TRBJ2-7; D might be TRBD1 (5 bases). Germline V CDR1 and CDR2: MNHEY, SVGEGT. The V and J ends lost 4 bases and 6 bases respectively, with 10 bases between them. CDR3 size: 12 residues. This CDR3 reads CASSSQGAEQYF. The CDR3 region has the DNA TGTGCCAGCAGTTCCCAGGGCGCCGAGCAGTACTTC.

The table lists this clone with a count of one. The gene calls are TRBV28 and TRBJ2-3, with 8 bases lining up with TRBD2. CDR1 is MDHEN and CDR2 is SYDVKM in the germline V gene. The V segment lost 4 bases and the J segment 7 bases; nucleotides outside the gene matches: 7. The length of the CDR3 is 14 residues. Written as DNA, the CDR3 is TGTGCCAGCAGTTCGCCGGGAGGGGTGAATACGCAGTATTTT. This gives the protein CASSSPGGVNTQYF.

V and J are TRBV19 and TRBJ2-2; a weak D match, TRBD1 (5 bases). Germline CDR1 and CDR2: LNHDA and SQIVND (reference sequence). This CDR3 contains 14 residues. V was shortened by 6 bases and J by 0 bases, with 8 bases between the two germline ends. The CDR3: CASSLTANTGELFF. The DNA for the CDR3 is TGTGCCAGTAGCTTGACAGCGAACACCGGGGAGCTGTTTTTT.

The J gene is TRBJ1-5, the V gene TRBV24-1, with 10 bases identical to TRBD1. The germline gives CDR1 KGHDR, CDR2 SFDVKD. CDR3 size: 18 residues. J lost 3 bases, V lost 3 bases, and 10 bases had no gene match. This CDR3 is CATSDPNRDRGTNQPQHF. CDR3 DNA: TGTGCCACCAGTGATCCCAACCGGGACAGGGGTACCAATCAGCCCCAGCATTTT.

Comments on this clone: Germline and junction disagree at one end, which may indicate a read error. The rearrangement uses TRBV7-9 and TRBJ1-1; no definite D call. The germline V gene has CDR1 SEHNR and CDR2 FQNEAQ (reference sequence). This CDR3 contains 13 residues. The CDR3, as DNA: TGTGCCAGCAGATTAGGAGTGTTAACTGAAGCTTTCTTT. This encodes CASRLGVLTEAFF.

The rearrangement joins TRBV2 to TRBJ2-5, with 11 bases identical to TRBD1. J lost 1 base, V lost 6 bases, and 4 bases had no gene match. The CDR3 is 15 amino acids. Germline-derived CDR1 and CDR2 are SNHLY and FYNNEI. The CDR3 region is CASSGTGGVQETQYF. The CDR3 DNA is TGTGCCAGCAGCGGGACAGGGGGGGTCCAAGAGACCCAGTACTTC.

This clone was counted between two and nine times. The chain joins TRBV24-1 to TRBJ2-3; 8 bases map to TRBD1. The CDR3 sequence is 15 residues long. Unmatched junction bases numbered 9, after V lost 5 bases and J lost 6 bases. Looked up from germline, CDR1 is KGHDR and CDR2 is SFDVKD. CDR3 DNA: TGTGCCACCAGTGTCTTGGCAGGGGGCAAGGATACGCAGTATTTT. This gives the protein CATSVLAGGKDTQYF.

J is TRBJ1-5 and V is TRBV7-2, with D tentatively TRBD1 (5 bases). CDR3 length: 14 amino acids. The V and J ends lost 5 bases and 5 bases respectively, with 13 bases between them. Germline CDR1 reads SGHTA; CDR2 reads FQGNSA. The CDR3 region has the DNA TGTGCCAGCAGCCCGGCCTGGGGGGATCAGCCCCAGCATTTT. The encoded protein is CASSPAWGDQPQHF. The variable domain in full, completed from reference TRBV7-2 and TRBJ1-5, reads GAGVSQSPSNKVTEKGKDVELRCDPISGHTALYWYRQSLGQGLEFLIYFQGNSAPDKSGLPSDRFSAERTGGSVSTLTIQRTQQEDSAVYLCASSPAWGDQPQHFGDGTRLSIL.

J is TRBJ2-3 and V is TRBV18; the match to TRBD2 covers 10 bases. This CDR3 is built from 16 residues. CDR1 is KGHSH and CDR2 is LQKENI in the germline V gene. J was trimmed by 2 bases and V by 5 bases; bases with no gene match: 7. The DNA for the CDR3 is TGTGCCAGCTCAGTAGGGACTAGCGTTTACACAGATACGCAGTATTTT. Amino acid sequence: CASSVGTSVYTDTQYF.

The V gene is TRBV6-5, the J gene TRBJ1-2; a weak D match, TRBD1 (5 bases). From germline, CDR1 is MNHEY and CDR2 SVGAGI. Trimming took 6 bases from V and 4 from J, leaving 15 bases between them. The CDR3 contains 14 residues. In DNA form, the CDR3 reads TGTGCCAGCAGGGTAGGGGTGTGGGGCTATGGCTACACCTTC. The encoded protein is CASRVGVWGYGYTF.

The V and J genes are TRBV20-1 and TRBJ2-7, with D hard to call. The CDR3 extends over 13 amino acids. The V end was cut by 3 bases, the J end by 3 bases, with 12 bases between. Germline loops: CDR1 DFQATT, CDR2 SNEGSKA (reference sequence). CDR3 nucleotides: TGCAGTGCTAGTCCGTCAGGAATCTACGAGCAGTACTTC. Translated: CSASPSGIYEQYF.